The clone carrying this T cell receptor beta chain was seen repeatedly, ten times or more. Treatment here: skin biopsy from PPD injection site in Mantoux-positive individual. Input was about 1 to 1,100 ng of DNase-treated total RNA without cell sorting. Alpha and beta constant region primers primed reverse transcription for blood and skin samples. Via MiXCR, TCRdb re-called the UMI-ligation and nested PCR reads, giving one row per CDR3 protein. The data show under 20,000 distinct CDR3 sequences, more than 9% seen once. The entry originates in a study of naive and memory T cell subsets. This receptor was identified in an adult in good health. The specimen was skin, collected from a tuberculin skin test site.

The CDR3 nucleotides are TGCGCCAGCAGCCAAGAGATCGGGACTACAGAAAACATTCAGTACTTC. Protein product: CASSQEIGTTENIQYF. The chain links TRBV4-1 to TRBJ2-4; 7 nucleotides match TRBD2. The CDR3 has 16 amino acids. In germline, CDR1 is MGHRA, CDR2 YSYEKL. Germline trimming cut 0 bases from V and 5 bases from J; bases unmatched to any gene: 7.